This T cell receptor (beta chain) was documented in a study of regulatory T cells in long-lasting Graves disease. The overall study: Graves' patients (newly diagnosed) had been on antithyroid drugs under 3 months.

Study-level findings and limits: Patients with persistent disease shared 2,900 or so public clonotypes, outpacing the roughly 870 shared by new patients.

The time point is: newly diagnosed GD, antithyroid drugs for less than 3 months. Construction of the TCR library relied on RNA isolated from PBMCs. V lost 5 bases and J 2 bases, leaving 13 bases between the germline ends. Germline CDR1 DFQATT, CDR2 SNEGSKA (reference sequence). CDR3 length: 13 amino acids. With iRepertoire HTBI primers and Arm-PCR of CDR3 regions, TCR beta libraries were built. TCRdb called the multiplex PCR reads again in MiXCR, with one record for every CDR3 protein. The data contain hundreds of thousands of distinct CDR3 sequences, roughly 14% of them singletons. This clonotype was detected ten times or more. No antigen is known for it. The same sample was also studied in work on T cells in Graves' hyperthyroidism and ophthalmopathy. This second study says: The hyperthyroidism was newly diagnosed and had lasted under 2 months; the patients were aged 18 to 65. Based on clinical symptoms, serum thyroxine and TRAb, thyroid ultrasound and orbital computed tomography, diagnoses were reached.

The clonotype was recovered from a man younger than 45 with Graves disease. V gene TRBV20-1 combines with J gene TRBJ2-7, with D unclear. The source material was peripheral blood mononuclear cells (PBMCs), sampled at new diagnosis, from a patient treated with antithyroid drugs. The CDR3 DNA follows: TGCAGTGCTCCCTGGGCAGGTGCCTACGAGCAGTACTTC. Its translation is CSAPWAGAYEQYF.